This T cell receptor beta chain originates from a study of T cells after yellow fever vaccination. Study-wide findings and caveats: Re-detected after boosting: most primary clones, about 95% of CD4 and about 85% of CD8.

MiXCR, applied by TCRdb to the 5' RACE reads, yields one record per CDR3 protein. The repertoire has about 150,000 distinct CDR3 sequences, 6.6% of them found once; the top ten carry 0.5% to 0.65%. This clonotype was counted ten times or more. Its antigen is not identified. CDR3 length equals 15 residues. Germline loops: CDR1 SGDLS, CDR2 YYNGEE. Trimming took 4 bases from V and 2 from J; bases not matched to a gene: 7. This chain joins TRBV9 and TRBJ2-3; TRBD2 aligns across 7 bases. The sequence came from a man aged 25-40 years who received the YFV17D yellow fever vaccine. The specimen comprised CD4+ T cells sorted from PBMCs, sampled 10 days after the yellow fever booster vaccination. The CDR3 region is CASSTGTTDTDTQYF. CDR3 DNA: TGTGCCAGCAGCACCGGGACTACCGACACAGATACGCAGTATTTT.